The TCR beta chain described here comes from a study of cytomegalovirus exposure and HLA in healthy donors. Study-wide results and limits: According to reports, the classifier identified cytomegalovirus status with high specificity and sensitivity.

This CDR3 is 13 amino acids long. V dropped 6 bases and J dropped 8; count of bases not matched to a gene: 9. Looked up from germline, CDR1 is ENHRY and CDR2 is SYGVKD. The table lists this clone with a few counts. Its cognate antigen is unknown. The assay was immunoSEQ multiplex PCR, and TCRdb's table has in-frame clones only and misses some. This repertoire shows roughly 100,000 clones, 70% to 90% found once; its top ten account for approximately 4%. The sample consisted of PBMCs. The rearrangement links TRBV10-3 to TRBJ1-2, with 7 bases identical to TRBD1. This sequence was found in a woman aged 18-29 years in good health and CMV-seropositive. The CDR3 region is CAISPGQAGGYTF. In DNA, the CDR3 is TGTGCCATCAGCCCAGGACAGGCGGGCGGCTACACCTTC.